This is a list of T cell receptor beta chains from one sample in a study of T cells in Graves' hyperthyroidism and ophthalmopathy. TCRdb recomputed calls from the multiplex PCR reads with MiXCR, one row per CDR3 protein. In the table there are 550,000 to 650,000 distinct CDR3 sequences, around 13% of which are singletons. Sequencing was performed on blood. The receptors derive from a woman aged 25 to 39 with Graves' hyperthyroidism that later progressed to Graves' ophthalmopathy. Each CDR3 is given with its conserved first and last residue. D genes are given only for firm matches. Sizes are listed as once, few or many counts, or a class when the clone is expanded.

TRBJ1-3 . many TRBV12-3/TRBV12-4 TGTGCCAGCAGTTTGCAACAGGGTTCTGGAAACACCATATATTTT CASSLQQGSGNTIYF
TRBJ2-1 . many TRBV10-3 TGTGCCATCGGGGTGGACAGAGTATTCAATGAGCAGTTCTTC CAIGVDRVFNEQFF
TRBJ2-7 . few TRBV7-9 TGTGCCAGCAGCTTATCCCTGGCGACGGATAGCTCCTACGAGCAGTACTTC CASSLSLATDSSYEQYF
TRBJ2-1 TRBD1 few TRBV28 TGTGCCAGCAGTTTAACAGGGGATGGACAGGGATCTGGTGAGCAGTTCTTC CASSLTGDGQGSGEQFF
TRBJ2-1 TRBD1 many TRBV15 TGTGCCACCAGCACCCGGGACAGGGGATACAATGAGCAGTTCTTC CATSTRDRGYNEQFF
TRBJ1-1 . many TRBV2 TGTGCCAGGCGGGAGACAACAACTGAAGCTTTCTTT CARRETTTEAFF
TRBJ2-6 TRBD2 many TRBV12-3/TRBV12-4 TGTGCCAGCAGTCCATCTAGCGGGAGACTTGCTGGGGCCAACGTCCTGACTTTC CASSPSSGRLAGANVLTF
TRBJ1-3 . many TRBV27 TGTGCCAGCAGTTTTGGGGTTGGAAACACCATATATTTT CASSFGVGNTIYF
TRBJ1-5 TRBD1 many TRBV28 TGTGCCAGCAGTACAGGGGGTCAGCCCCAGCATTTT CASSTGGQPQHF
TRBJ2-3 . many TRBV11-2 TGTGCCAGCAGCCCCCAGGTAGTTAGCACAGATACGCAGTATTTT CASSPQVVSTDTQYF
TRBJ2-6 . many TRBV11-3 TGTGCCAGCAGCTTAATGTGGGACGACGTCGGGGCCAACGTCCTGACTTTC CASSLMWDDVGANVLTF
TRBJ2-1 . few TRBV5-1 TGCGCCAGCAGCTGGGGTCTCAGCAATGAGCAGTTCTTC CASSWGLSNEQFF
TRBJ1-1 . many TRBV6-1 TGTGCCAGCAGTGACGGGCCCCAGGGGAACACTGAAGCTTTCTTT CASSDGPQGNTEAFF
TRBJ1-3 . many TRBV6-1 TGTGCCAGCAGCTCCCCCTTTGGGTCCACCGAGGGAAACACCATATATTTT CASSSPFGSTEGNTIYF
TRBJ1-1 . many TRBV6-5 TGTGCCAGCAGCGGTCTAAGGTTTAAAGCTTTCTTT CASSGLRFKAFF
TRBJ2-2 . few TRBV12-3/TRBV12-4 TGTGCCAGCAGTTACATAGCCGGGGAGCTGTTTTTT CASSYIAGELFF